This record covers a single TCR beta chain. This clone was detected only a few times. The antigen it binds to is not known. No base-level quality is on record; no much larger clone is a single base apart. TCRbeta CDR3 regions were amplified from genomic DNA by means of the immunoSEQ Assay, a bias-controlled multiplex PCR. The original pipeline was this. Within the assay, amplification of reference gene primers was used to estimate how many nucleated cells each sample contained. To quantify the absolute abundance of each unique TCRbeta CDR3 rearrangement, sequence reads were collapsed and filtered. For each sample, productive Simpson clonality was calculated as the square root of Simpson's diversity index over productive rearrangements. Drawn from immuneACCESS, this table holds only the in-frame rearrangements with V and J called that TCRdb kept. Clones are partly lost; checked studies trace under half to an unresolved V gene and leave the rest unexplained. That table gives V, J and clone size, and the DNA gave D and trimming. The sample table lists about 130,000 clones, roughly 86% of them with a count of one. The biggest ten clones account for more than 9.5% of the sample.

One collaborating source in Seattle enrolled patients while the patients were actively infected and followed the patients over time throughout the course of disease. Each collaborating institution followed its own protocols to collect whole blood in K2EDTA tubes. For TCRbeta analysis, collaborators shipped samples in one of three forms: frozen whole blood, isolated PBMCs, or DNA extracted from either of those sample types. The data derive from a study of blood T cell repertoires in COVID-19 (dated by TCRdb to 2020 to 2022). The study in broad terms: Collaborator samples came from the United States, Italy and Spain and covered acute and convalescent phases of COVID-19. The prospective study material was composed of cDNA or gDNA derived from T cells, B-cell-depleted T cells, or PBMCs. Samples came from the ongoing ImmuneRACE study (first 160 participants) plus 1,254 subjects from 6 global collaborators. The sample metadata nearly always contained a de-identified subject ID, COVID-19 status, age in years and sex. Where available, HLA class I and class II types were taken from metadata supplied by the sample provider and were not determined by assay-based typing. The repertoires were released in a freely available public database intended as a resource for research on the immune response to SARS-CoV-2. The dataset comprised deeply sampled blood TCRbeta repertoires from subjects exposed to, actively infected with, or recovered from COVID-19.

The research as a whole found: Clinical and demographic metadata were provided uncurated, with the amount varying by source and participant.

The sequence came from a woman in her 70s with COVID-19, enrolled during active disease. The sequenced sample was peripheral blood.

The nucleotides are TGTGCCAGCTCACCACTTTCAGGGGTCGCAACTAATGAAAAACTGTTTTTT. This gives the protein CASSPLSGVATNEKLFF. This receptor chain uses TRBV18 and TRBJ1-4; D gene: possibly TRBD1, on 6 matching bases. The CDR3 contains 17 residues, cysteine and phenylalanine counted. The CDR3 DNA has 51 bases and is translated from base 1. CDR1 and CDR2 are read off the germline V gene as KGHSH and LQKENI. V drops 1 base and J drops 0 bases, leaving 12 bases in between.